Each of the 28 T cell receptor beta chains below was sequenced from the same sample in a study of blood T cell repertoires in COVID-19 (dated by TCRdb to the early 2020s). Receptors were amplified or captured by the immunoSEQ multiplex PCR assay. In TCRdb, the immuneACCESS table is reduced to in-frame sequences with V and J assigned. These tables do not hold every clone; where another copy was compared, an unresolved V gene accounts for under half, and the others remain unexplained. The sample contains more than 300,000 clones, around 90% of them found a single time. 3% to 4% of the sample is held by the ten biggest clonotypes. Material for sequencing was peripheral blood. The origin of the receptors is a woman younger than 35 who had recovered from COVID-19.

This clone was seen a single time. The CDR3 sequence: CASSPPGSSTEAFF. CDR3 sequence (DNA): TGCGCCAGCAGCCCGCCCGGGTCGTCCACTGAAGCTTTCTTT. This sequence joins TRBV4-1 and TRBJ1-1, with D uncertain. The ends were cut back, 4 bases at V and 4 bases at J, with 13 bases in the middle. The CDR3 extends over 14 amino acids. Germline V gene sequence: CDR1 MGHRA, CDR2 YSYEKL.

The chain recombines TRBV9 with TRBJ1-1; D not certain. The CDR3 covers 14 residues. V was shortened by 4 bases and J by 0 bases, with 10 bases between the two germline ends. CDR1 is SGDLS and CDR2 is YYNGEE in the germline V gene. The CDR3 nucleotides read TGTGCCAGCAGCCCACACGGGGTGAACACTGAAGCTTTCTTT. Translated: CASSPHGVNTEAFF.

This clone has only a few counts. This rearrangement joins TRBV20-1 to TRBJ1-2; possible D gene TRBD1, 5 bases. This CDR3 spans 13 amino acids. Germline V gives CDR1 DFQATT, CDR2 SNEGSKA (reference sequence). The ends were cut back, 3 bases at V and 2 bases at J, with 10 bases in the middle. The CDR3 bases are TGCAGTGCTAGTATGCCAGGGAACTATGGCTACACCTTC. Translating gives CSASMPGNYGYTF.

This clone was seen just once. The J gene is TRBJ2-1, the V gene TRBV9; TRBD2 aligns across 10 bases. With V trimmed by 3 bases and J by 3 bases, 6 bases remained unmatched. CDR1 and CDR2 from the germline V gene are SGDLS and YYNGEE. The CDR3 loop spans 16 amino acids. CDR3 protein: CASSADLAGGYNEQFF. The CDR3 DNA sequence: TGTGCCAGCAGCGCTGACTTAGCGGGAGGCTACAATGAGCAGTTCTTC.

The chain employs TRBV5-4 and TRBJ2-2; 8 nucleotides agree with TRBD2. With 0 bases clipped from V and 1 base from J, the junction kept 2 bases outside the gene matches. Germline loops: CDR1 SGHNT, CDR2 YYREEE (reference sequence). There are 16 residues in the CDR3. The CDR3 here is CASSLVSGGNTGELFF. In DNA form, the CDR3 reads TGTGCCAGCAGCTTGGTGAGCGGGGGGAACACCGGGGAGCTGTTTTTT.

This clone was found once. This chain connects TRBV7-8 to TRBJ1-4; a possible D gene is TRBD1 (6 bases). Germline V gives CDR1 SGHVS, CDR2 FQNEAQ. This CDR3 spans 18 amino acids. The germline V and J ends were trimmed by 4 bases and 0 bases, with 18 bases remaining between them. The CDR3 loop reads CASSSPGGPLTTNEKLFF. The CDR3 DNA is TGTGCCAGCAGCTCACCGGGGGGCCCTCTTACAACTAATGAAAAACTGTTTTTT.

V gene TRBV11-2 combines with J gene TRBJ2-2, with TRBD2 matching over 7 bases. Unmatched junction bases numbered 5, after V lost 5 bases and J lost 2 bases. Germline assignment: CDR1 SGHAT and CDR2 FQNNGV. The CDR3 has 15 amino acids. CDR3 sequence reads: CASSLGRPNTGELFF. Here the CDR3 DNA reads TGTGCCAGCAGCCTCGGGAGGCCAAACACCGGGGAGCTGTTTTTT. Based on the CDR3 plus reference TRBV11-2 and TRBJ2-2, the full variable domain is EAGVAQSPRYKIIEKRQSVAFWCNPISGHATLYWYQQILGQGPKLLIQFQNNGVVDDSQLPKDRFSAERLKGVDSTLKIQPAKLEDSAVYLCASSLGRPNTGELFFGEGSRLTVL.

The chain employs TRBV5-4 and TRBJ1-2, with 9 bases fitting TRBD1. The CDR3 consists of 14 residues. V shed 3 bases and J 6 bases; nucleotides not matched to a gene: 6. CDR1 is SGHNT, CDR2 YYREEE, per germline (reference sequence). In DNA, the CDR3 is TGTGCCAGCAGCTCGGGACAGGGAATTGATGGCTACACCTTC. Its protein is CASSSGQGIDGYTF.

CDR3 bases: TGTGCCAGCAGTTACAGGGCAGGGCATGGCTACACCTTC. Its translation is CASSYRAGHGYTF. The rearrangement uses TRBV6-2 or TRBV6-3 and TRBJ1-2; TRBD1 might be the D (5 bases). V dropped 2 bases and J dropped 6 bases, with 10 bases sitting between them. Per germline, CDR1 MNHEY and CDR2 SVGEGT. The CDR3 runs 13 residues.

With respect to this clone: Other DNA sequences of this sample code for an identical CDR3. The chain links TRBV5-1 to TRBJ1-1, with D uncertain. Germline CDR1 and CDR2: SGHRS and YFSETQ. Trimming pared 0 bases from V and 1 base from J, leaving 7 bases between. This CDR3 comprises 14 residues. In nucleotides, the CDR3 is TGCGCCAGCAGCTTGGTAGCGGGGAACACTGAAGCTTTCTTT. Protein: CASSLVAGNTEAFF.

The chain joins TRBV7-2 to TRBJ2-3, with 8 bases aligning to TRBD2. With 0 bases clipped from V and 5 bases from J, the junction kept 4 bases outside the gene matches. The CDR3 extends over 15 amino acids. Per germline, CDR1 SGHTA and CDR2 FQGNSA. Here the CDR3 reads CASSLADGRVDTQYF. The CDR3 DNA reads TGTGCCAGCAGCTTAGCGGACGGGAGGGTAGATACGCAGTATTTT.

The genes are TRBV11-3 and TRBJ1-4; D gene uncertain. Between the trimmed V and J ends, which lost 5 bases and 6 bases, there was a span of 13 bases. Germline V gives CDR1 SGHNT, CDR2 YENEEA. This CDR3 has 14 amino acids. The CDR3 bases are TGTGCCAGCAGCATAGTAGGAGTGGATGAAAAACTGTTTTTT. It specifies CASSIVGVDEKLFF.

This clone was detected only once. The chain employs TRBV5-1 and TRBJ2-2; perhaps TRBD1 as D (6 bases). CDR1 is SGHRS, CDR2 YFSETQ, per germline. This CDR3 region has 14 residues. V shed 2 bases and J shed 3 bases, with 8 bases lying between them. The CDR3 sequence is CASSFPGDTGELFF. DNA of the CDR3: TGCGCCAGCAGCTTCCCAGGGGACACCGGGGAGCTGTTTTTT.

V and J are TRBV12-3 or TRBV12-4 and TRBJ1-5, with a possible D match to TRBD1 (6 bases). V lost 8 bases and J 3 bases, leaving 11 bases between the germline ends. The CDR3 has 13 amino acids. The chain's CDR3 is CASHGQPNQPQHF. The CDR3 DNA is TGTGCCAGCCACGGACAGCCCAATCAGCCCCAGCATTTT.

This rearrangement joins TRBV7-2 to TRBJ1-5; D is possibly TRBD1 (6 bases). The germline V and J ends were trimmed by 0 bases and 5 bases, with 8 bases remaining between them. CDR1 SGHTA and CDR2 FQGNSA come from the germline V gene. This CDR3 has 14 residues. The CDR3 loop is CASSLADSDQPQHF. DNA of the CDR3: TGTGCCAGCAGCTTAGCGGACAGCGATCAGCCCCAGCATTTT.

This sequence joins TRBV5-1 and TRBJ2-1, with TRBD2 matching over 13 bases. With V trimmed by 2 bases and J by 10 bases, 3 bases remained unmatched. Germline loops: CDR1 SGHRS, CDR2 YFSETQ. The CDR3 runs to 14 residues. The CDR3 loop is CASSFGLAGEEQFF. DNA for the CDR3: TGCGCCAGCAGCTTCGGACTAGCGGGAGAAGAGCAGTTCTTC.

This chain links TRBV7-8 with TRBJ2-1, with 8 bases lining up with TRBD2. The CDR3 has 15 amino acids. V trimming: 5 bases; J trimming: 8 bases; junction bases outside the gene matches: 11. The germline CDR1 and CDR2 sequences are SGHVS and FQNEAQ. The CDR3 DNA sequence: TGTGCCAGCAGCCAGCTATCCGGGAGGGTTGATGAGCAGTTCTTC. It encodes CASSQLSGRVDEQFF.

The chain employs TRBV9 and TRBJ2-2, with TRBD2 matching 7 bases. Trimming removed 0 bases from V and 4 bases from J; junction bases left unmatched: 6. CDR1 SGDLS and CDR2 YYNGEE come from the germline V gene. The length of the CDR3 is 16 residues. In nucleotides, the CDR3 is TGTGCCAGCAGCGTAGCTACGCGGGAGCCCACCGGGGAGCTGTTTTTT. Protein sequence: CASSVATREPTGELFF.

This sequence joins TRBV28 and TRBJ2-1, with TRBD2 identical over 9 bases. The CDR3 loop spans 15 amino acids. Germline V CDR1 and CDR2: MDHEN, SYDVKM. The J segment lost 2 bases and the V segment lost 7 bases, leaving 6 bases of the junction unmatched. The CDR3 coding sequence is TGTGCCAGCAAACGAGCGGGAGGACCCTACAATGAGCAGTTCTTC. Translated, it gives CASKRAGGPYNEQFF.

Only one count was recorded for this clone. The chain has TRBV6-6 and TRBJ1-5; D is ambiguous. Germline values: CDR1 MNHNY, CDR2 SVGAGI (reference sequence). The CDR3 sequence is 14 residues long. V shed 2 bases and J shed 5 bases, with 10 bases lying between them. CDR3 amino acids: CASSYLTSDQPQHF. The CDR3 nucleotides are TGTGCCAGCAGTTACCTTACGTCGGATCAGCCCCAGCATTTT.

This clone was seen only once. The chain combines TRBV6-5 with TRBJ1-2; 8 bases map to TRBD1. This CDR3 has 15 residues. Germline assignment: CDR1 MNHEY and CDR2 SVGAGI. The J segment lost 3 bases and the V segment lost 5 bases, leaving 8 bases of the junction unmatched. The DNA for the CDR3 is TGTGCCAGCAGTACGAACCAGGGGGCATACTATGGCTACACCTTC. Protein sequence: CASSTNQGAYYGYTF.

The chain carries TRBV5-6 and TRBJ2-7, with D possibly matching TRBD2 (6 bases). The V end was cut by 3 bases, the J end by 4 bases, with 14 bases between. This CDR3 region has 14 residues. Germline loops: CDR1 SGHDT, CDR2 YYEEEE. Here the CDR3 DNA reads TGTGCCAGCAGCTGGAACCTCGCGGGGTACGAGCAGTACGTC. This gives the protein CASSWNLAGYEQYV.

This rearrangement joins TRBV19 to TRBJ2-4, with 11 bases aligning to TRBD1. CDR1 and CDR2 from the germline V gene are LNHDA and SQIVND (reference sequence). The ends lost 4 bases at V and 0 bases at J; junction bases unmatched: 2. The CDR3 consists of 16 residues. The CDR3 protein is CASSKDRGRAKNIQYF. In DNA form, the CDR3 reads TGTGCCAGTAGTAAGGACAGGGGGCGAGCCAAAAACATTCAGTACTTC.

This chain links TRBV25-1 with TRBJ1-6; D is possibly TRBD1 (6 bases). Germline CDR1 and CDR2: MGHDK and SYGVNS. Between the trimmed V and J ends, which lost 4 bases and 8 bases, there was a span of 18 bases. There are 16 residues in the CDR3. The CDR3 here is CASSVGGGASDSPLHF. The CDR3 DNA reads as TGTGCCAGCAGTGTTGGTGGGGGCGCGTCTGATTCACCCCTCCACTTT.

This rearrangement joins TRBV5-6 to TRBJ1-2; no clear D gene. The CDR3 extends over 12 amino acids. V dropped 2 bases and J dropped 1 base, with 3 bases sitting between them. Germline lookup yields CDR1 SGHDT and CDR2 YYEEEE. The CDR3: CASSFLNYGYTF. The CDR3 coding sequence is TGTGCCAGCAGCTTCCTTAACTATGGCTACACCTTC.

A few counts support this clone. The CDR3 nucleotides are TGTGCCAGCAGGGGACTAGCGGGAGGCGCAGATACGCAGTATTTT. This translates into CASRGLAGGADTQYF. V usage is TRBV6-5 and J usage is TRBJ2-3; 15 nucleotides agree with TRBD2. CDR1 and CDR2 (germline): MNHEY, SVGAGI. This CDR3 contains 15 residues. The trim removed 6 bases at V and 4 bases at J, leaving 2 bases unmatched.

This chain's CDR3 is CAIKGQGASGSPLHF. CDR3 sequence (DNA): TGTGCCATCAAGGGACAGGGGGCATCGGGATCACCCCTCCACTTT. V usage is TRBV10-3 and J usage is TRBJ1-6; 12 bases are shared with TRBD1. The CDR3 is made up of 15 amino acids. Germline lookup yields CDR1 ENHRY and CDR2 SYGVKD. V shed 7 bases and J 10 bases; nucleotides not matched to a gene: 8.

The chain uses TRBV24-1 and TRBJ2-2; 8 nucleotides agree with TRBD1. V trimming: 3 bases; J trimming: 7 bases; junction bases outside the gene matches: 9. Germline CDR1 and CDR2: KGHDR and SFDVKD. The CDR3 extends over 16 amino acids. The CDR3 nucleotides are TGTGCCACCAGTGATCCTCGACAGGGGAAAGGCGGGGAGCTGTTTTTT. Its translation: CATSDPRQGKGGELFF.